These 29 T cell receptor beta chains were all obtained from the same sample, sequenced in a study of control samples from healthy donors and cancer patients. Here immunoSEQ multiplex PCR was the method, and the copy in TCRdb shows in-frame clones only, minus some. The sample has 150,000 or so clones; 92% are singletons. Sequencing was done on a sample of blood. The receptors were gathered from a woman aged 45-65 years in good health.

The J gene is TRBJ2-5, the V gene TRBV5-1, with D uncertain. V was pared by 0 bases and J by 7 bases, with 13 bases between. Germline V gene data show CDR1 as SGHRS and CDR2 as YFSETQ. CDR3 length: 14 residues. The CDR3 DNA follows: TGCGCCAGCAGCTTGGGGCCCCGCGAGGCGACCCAGTACTTC. Residues: CASSLGPREATQYF.

The chain is built from TRBV28 and TRBJ2-3; TRBD2 is a possible D gene (6 bases). CDR1 and CDR2 from the germline V gene are MDHEN and SYDVKM. The V and J ends lost 7 bases and 4 bases respectively, with 18 bases between them. The CDR3 is 15 amino acids. The CDR3 spells CASTFGGDPPDTQYF. DNA of the CDR3: TGTGCCAGCACCTTTGGAGGGGACCCCCCAGATACGCAGTATTTT.

This clone was observed a handful of times. The chain couples TRBV10-2 to TRBJ1-5, with unresolved D. V lost 5 bases, J lost 1 base, and 12 bases lay in between. This CDR3 has 15 residues. Germline assignment: CDR1 WSHSY and CDR2 SAAADI. CDR3 amino acids: CASSRGGSSNQPQHF. The CDR3 DNA reads as TGCGCCAGCAGTCGAGGAGGGTCGAGCAATCAGCCCCAGCATTTT.

This chain links TRBV6-6 with TRBJ1-3; D might be TRBD1 (6 bases). CDR1 is MNHNY, CDR2 SVGAGI, per germline (reference sequence). The V gene lost 5 bases and the J gene lost 0 bases, with 11 bases spanning the gap. The CDR3 loop spans 15 amino acids. The CDR3 DNA reads as TGTGCCAGCAGTAATAGGGGGGTCTCTGGAAACACCATATATTTT. It is translated as CASSNRGVSGNTIYF.

V and J are TRBV11-3 and TRBJ2-1; D remains ambiguous. Trimming pared 1 base from V and 6 bases from J, leaving 4 bases between. The CDR3 contains 12 residues. Germline V gene data show CDR1 as SGHNT and CDR2 as YENEEA. CDR3 loop: CASSLGINEQFF. The CDR3 DNA reads as TGTGCCAGCAGCTTAGGGATCAATGAGCAGTTCTTC.

The chain links TRBV3-1 (or the pseudogene TRBV3-2) to TRBJ2-7, with D uncertain. The CDR3 is 12 amino acids. From germline, CDR1 is LGHDT and CDR2 YNNKEL (reference sequence). Trimming shortened V by 0 bases and J by 9 bases, and 9 bases separated the two germline ends. CDR3 DNA: TGTGCCAGCAGCCAAGATCGTACTGGGCAGTACTTC. Encoded protein: CASSQDRTGQYF.

This chain joins TRBV5-6 and TRBJ1-2; D possibly corresponds to TRBD1 (6 bases). V lost 7 bases and J lost 1, with 20 bases in between. Germline CDR1 reads SGHDT; CDR2 reads YYEEEE. This CDR3 contains 16 residues. CDR3 DNA: TGTGCCAGCCGTTTAAGACGACAGGACTATAACTATGGCTACACCTTC. Its protein product is CASRLRRQDYNYGYTF.

The chain couples TRBV20-1 to TRBJ2-7; 15 nucleotides align to TRBD2. Germline V gene lookup returns CDR1 DFQATT and CDR2 SNEGSKA (reference sequence). V was pared by 3 bases and J by 6 bases, with 6 bases of the junction left unmatched. CDR3 length: 15 residues. The CDR3 DNA sequence: TGCAGTGCTAGTGGACTAGCGGGAGGGGGGTCCGAGCAGTACTTC. It translates to CSASGLAGGGSEQYF.

The rearrangement links TRBV6-5 to TRBJ1-1; D possibly corresponds to TRBD1 (5 bases). Trimming cost V 6 bases and J 7 bases, with 18 bases left between them. Germline V CDR1 and CDR2: MNHEY, SVGAGI. The CDR3 contains 14 residues. CDR3 DNA: TGTGCCAGCAGCTCCCTGTGGGGCGAAGGTGAAGCTTTCTTT. Its translation: CASSSLWGEGEAFF.

This rearrangement joins TRBV28 to TRBJ1-2, with D unclear. Trimming stripped 6 bases from V and 0 bases from J, with 17 bases between. The germline V gene has CDR1 MDHEN and CDR2 SYDVKM. This CDR3 has 16 amino acids. The chain's CDR3 is CASSYPSRATNYGYTF. As DNA, the CDR3 is TGTGCCAGCAGCTACCCCTCGAGAGCCACTAACTATGGCTACACCTTC.

This chain connects TRBV5-1 to TRBJ2-7, with D tentatively TRBD2 (6 bases). V was clipped by 0 bases and J by 7 bases, with 14 bases between them. The CDR3 has 14 residues. Per germline, CDR1 SGHRS and CDR2 YFSETQ. The CDR3 nucleotides read TGCGCCAGCAGCTTGGTTTCAGCGGGCGGGGAGCAGTACTTC. It codes for CASSLVSAGGEQYF.

V and J are TRBV5-1 and TRBJ1-4; possibly TRBD1 for D (5 bases). The CDR3 is made up of 13 amino acids. The V gene lost 2 bases and the J gene lost 6 bases, with 8 bases spanning the gap. Germline V gene data show CDR1 as SGHRS and CDR2 as YFSETQ. DNA for the CDR3: TGCGCCAGCAGCTTTCAGGGAGATGAAAAACTGTTTTTT. This gives the protein CASSFQGDEKLFF.

This chain joins TRBV28 and TRBJ1-2; D call uncertain. V was pared by 2 bases and J by 2 bases, with 6 bases between. The CDR3 consists of 13 residues. Looked up from germline, CDR1 is MDHEN and CDR2 is SYDVKM. The CDR3, as DNA: TGTGCCAGCAGTTTAGGTCGAAACTATGGCTACACCTTC. Its translation: CASSLGRNYGYTF.

The CDR3 nucleotides read TGTGCCAGCAGTTACTACTTCCAGGCGCAGTATTTT. This translates into CASSYYFQAQYF. V is TRBV6-2 or TRBV6-3 and J is TRBJ2-3, with unresolved D. Germline V gives CDR1 MNHEY, CDR2 SVGEGT. The CDR3 has 12 amino acids. V was cut by 1 base and J by 10 bases, with 9 bases left in between.

This chain links TRBV6-5 with TRBJ1-2; D gene ambiguous. Germline V gene data show CDR1 as MNHEY and CDR2 as SVGAGI. V dropped 0 bases and J dropped 3 bases, with 14 bases sitting between them. CDR3 length equals 16 residues. The CDR3 nucleotides are TGTGCCAGCAGTTACTCGCCGGAGATGAGGGACTATGGCTACACCTTC. Protein product: CASSYSPEMRDYGYTF.

The CDR3 DNA is TGTGCCAGCAGTTTTTTTAGCGGGGTGGCGACCCAGTACTTC. Translation: CASSFFSGVATQYF. The rearrangement joins TRBV28 to TRBJ2-5; 8 bases match TRBD2. V lost 3 bases, J lost 7 bases, and 7 bases stayed unmatched. This CDR3 has 14 amino acids. CDR1 and CDR2 from the germline V gene are MDHEN and SYDVKM.

V usage is TRBV5-6 and J usage is TRBJ2-2; TRBD2 aligns across 9 bases. V lost 5 bases and J lost 2; bases outside the gene matches: 4. The CDR3 has 15 residues. CDR1 and CDR2 (germline): SGHDT, YYEEEE. The CDR3 DNA is TGTGCCAGCAGAGCGGGGGGCAGCAACACCGGGGAGCTGTTTTTT. Its translation is CASRAGGSNTGELFF.

The chain's CDR3 is CASGGNRGSPLHF. DNA of the CDR3: TGTGCCAGCGGAGGGAATAGAGGGTCACCCCTCCACTTT. This chain joins TRBV28 and TRBJ1-6; D is unclear. This CDR3 region has 13 residues. Trimming removed 8 bases at V and 10 bases at J, with 15 bases between. The V gene's germline CDR1 is MDHEN and CDR2 SYDVKM.

The genes are TRBV6-5 and TRBJ1-2; D is unclear. The CDR3 covers 15 residues. Looked up from germline, CDR1 is MNHEY and CDR2 is SVGAGI. V gave up 0 bases and J gave up 5 bases, with 13 bases separating them. CDR3 DNA sequence: TGTGCCAGCAGTTACTCTCGGGCGGCTCAATATGGCTACACCTTC. Translation gives CASSYSRAAQYGYTF.

This chain connects TRBV10-3 to TRBJ2-3, with D possibly matching TRBD1 (5 bases). CDR1 and CDR2 (germline): ENHRY, SYGVKD. The CDR3 has 13 residues. Trimming shortened V by 11 bases and J by 2 bases, and 14 bases separated the two germline ends. DNA of the CDR3: TGTGCCCTCTCCCAGGGCTACACAGATACGCAGTATTTT. It specifies CALSQGYTDTQYF.

The rearrangement links TRBV29-1 to TRBJ1-1, with D possibly being TRBD1 (5 bases). The length of the CDR3 is 15 residues. V was clipped by 6 bases and J by 1 base, with 18 bases between them. Germline V gene data show CDR1 as SQVTM and CDR2 as ANQGSEA. The CDR3 region is CSVAGTLDSNTEAFF. In DNA, the CDR3 is TGCAGCGTAGCCGGGACTCTGGACTCGAACACTGAAGCTTTCTTT. The full variable domain, completed using reference TRBV29-1 and TRBJ1-1, is SAVISQKPSRDICQRGTSLTIQCQVDSQVTMMFWYRQQPGQSLTLIATANQGSEATYESGFVIDKFPISRPNLTFSTLTVSNMSPEDSSIYLCSVAGTLDSNTEAFFGQGTRLTVV.

This chain connects TRBV6-1 to TRBJ1-2, with no clear D. The germline V gene has CDR1 MNHNS and CDR2 SASEGT. V was cut by 3 bases and J by 4 bases, with 18 bases left in between. The CDR3 is made up of 16 amino acids. The CDR3 DNA sequence: TGTGCCAGCAGTGACGTAGCAGTCGCTAGGAGCTATGGCTACACCTTC. As protein: CASSDVAVARSYGYTF.

This clone has just one count. This chain connects TRBV18 to TRBJ2-2; no clear D. In germline, CDR1 is KGHSH, CDR2 LQKENI. Deletions cut 4 bases from V and 1 base from J, with 4 bases between. The CDR3 is 13 amino acids. This CDR3 reads CASSLKNTGELFF. CDR3 bases: TGTGCCAGCTCACTGAAGAACACCGGGGAGCTGTTTTTT.

The rearrangement links TRBV7-2 to TRBJ2-7, with 11 positions matching TRBD2. Germline values: CDR1 SGHTA, CDR2 FQGNSA. The CDR3 is 15 residues long. The V segment lost 5 bases and the J segment 2 bases; nucleotides outside the gene matches: 5. The DNA for the CDR3 is TGTGCCAGCAGCGCCACGGGACTAGCGGCCTACGAGCAGTACTTC. It translates to CASSATGLAAYEQYF.

The CDR3 DNA follows: TGTGCCAGCAGCCTCGCTGGGGGCGTTAGCTCCTACGAGCAGTACTTC. It codes for CASSLAGGVSSYEQYF. J is TRBJ2-7 and V is TRBV3-1 (or the pseudogene TRBV3-2), with D maybe TRBD1 (6 bases). The CDR3 covers 16 residues. Germline V CDR1 and CDR2: LGHDT, YNNKEL (reference sequence). V was trimmed by 4 bases and J by 0 bases, leaving 16 bases between them.

This chain uses TRBV29-1 with TRBJ2-7; unclear D gene. The CDR3 covers 12 residues. Trimming shortened V by 1 base and J by 2 bases, and 6 bases separated the two germline ends. Per the germline V gene, CDR1 is SQVTM and CDR2 is ANQGSEA. The CDR3 here is CSVEGGTYEQYF. The CDR3 bases are TGCAGCGTTGAAGGTGGCACCTACGAGCAGTACTTC.

V gene TRBV5-1 combines with J gene TRBJ2-4; 8 positions agree with TRBD2. The length of the CDR3 is 17 residues. Germline lookup yields CDR1 SGHRS and CDR2 YFSETQ. The junction had 7 bases not matched to a gene; V was cut back by 1 base and J by 1 base. In DNA, the CDR3 is TGCGCCAGCAGCTTGACGGGAGCGGGGGCCGCCAAAAACATTCAGTACTTC. Encoded protein: CASSLTGAGAAKNIQYF.

This chain connects TRBV27 to TRBJ1-2, with D tentatively TRBD1 (5 bases). Germline V gene data show CDR1 as MNHEY and CDR2 as SMNVEV (reference sequence). CDR3 size: 12 residues. V lost 5 bases and J 5 bases, leaving 9 bases between the germline ends. CDR3 sequence reads: CASSPEGYGYTF. CDR3 nucleotides: TGTGCCAGCAGTCCGGAGGGGTATGGCTACACCTTC.

The chain is built from TRBV7-9 and TRBJ1-6, with D unclear. V was trimmed by 1 base and J by 7 bases, leaving 5 bases between them. The germline CDR1 and CDR2 sequences are SEHNR and FQNEAQ (reference sequence). The length of the CDR3 is 13 residues. Here the CDR3 reads CASSLEGNSPLHF. The CDR3 DNA is TGTGCCAGCAGCTTAGAAGGGAATTCACCCCTCCACTTT.